Each of the 3 T cell receptor beta chains below was sequenced from the same sample in a study of OX40 agonist ivuxolimab in advanced cancers. Sequenced by immunoSEQ multiplex PCR; TCRdb stores in-frame clones only, minus some. Of tens of thousands of clones listed, roughly 90% are singletons. The material sequenced was CD4+ or CD8+ T cells sorted from blood, taken in a trial of the OX40 agonist ivuxolimab. These receptors were collected from an adult with an advanced solid tumor such as melanoma, head and neck, liver or kidney cancer.

The chain joins TRBV6-4 to TRBJ2-3, with TRBD2 identical over 8 bases. Germline-derived CDR1 and CDR2 are MRHNA and SNTAGT. J lost 5 bases, V lost 4 bases, and 5 bases had no gene match. This CDR3 region has 14 residues. CDR3 protein: CASSASGYGDTQYF. In DNA form, the CDR3 reads TGTGCCAGCAGTGCTAGCGGGTACGGAGATACGCAGTATTTT.

The gene calls are TRBV7-8 and TRBJ1-2, with D possibly matching TRBD1 (6 bases). V was shortened by 1 base and J by 0 bases, with 6 bases between the two germline ends. Germline CDR1 and CDR2: SGHVS and FQNEAQ. This CDR3 contains 14 residues. This chain's CDR3 is CASSLGTANYGYTF. The CDR3 coding sequence is TGTGCCAGCAGCTTAGGGACAGCTAACTATGGCTACACCTTC.

The rearrangement joins TRBV2 to TRBJ1-3; D is perhaps TRBD1 (6 bases). CDR3 length: 14 residues. Germline lookup yields CDR1 SNHLY and CDR2 FYNNEI. V was clipped by 6 bases and J by 1 base, with 10 bases between them. The CDR3 sequence is CASSSQGSGNTIYF. The CDR3 nucleotides are TGTGCCAGCAGCTCACAGGGTTCTGGAAACACCATATATTTT.